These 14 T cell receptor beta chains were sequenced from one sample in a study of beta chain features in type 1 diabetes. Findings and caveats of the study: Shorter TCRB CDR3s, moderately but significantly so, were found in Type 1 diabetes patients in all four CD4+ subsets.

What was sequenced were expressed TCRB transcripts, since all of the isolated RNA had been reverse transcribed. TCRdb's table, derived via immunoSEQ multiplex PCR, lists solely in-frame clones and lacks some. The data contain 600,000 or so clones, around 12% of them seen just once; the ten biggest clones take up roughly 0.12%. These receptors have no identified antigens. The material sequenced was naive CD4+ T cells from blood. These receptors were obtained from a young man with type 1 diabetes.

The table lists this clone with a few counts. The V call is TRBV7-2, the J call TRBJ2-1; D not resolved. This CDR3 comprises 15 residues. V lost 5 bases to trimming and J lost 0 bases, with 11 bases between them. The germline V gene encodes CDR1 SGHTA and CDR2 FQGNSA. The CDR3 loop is CASSQEESSYNEQFF. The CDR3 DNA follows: TGTGCCAGCAGCCAAGAGGAAAGCTCCTACAATGAGCAGTTCTTC.

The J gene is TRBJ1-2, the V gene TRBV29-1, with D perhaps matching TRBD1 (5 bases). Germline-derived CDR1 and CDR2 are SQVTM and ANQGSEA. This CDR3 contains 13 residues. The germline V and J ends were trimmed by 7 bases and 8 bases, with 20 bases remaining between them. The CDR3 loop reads CSGSGRWGKGYTF. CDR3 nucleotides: TGCAGCGGCTCCGGCCGGTGGGGGAAGGGCTACACCTTC.

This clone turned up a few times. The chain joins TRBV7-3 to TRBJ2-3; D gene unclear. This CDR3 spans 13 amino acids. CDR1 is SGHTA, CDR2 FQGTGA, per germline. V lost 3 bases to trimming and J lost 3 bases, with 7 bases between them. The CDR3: CASSLFGTDTQYF. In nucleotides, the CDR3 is TGTGCCAGCAGCTTGTTTGGGACAGATACGCAGTATTTT.

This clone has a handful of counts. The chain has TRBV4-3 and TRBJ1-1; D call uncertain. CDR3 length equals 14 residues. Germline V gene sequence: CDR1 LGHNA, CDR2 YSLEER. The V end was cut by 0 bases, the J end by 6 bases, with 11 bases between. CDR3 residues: CASSQDGEGSEAFF. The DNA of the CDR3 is TGCGCCAGCAGCCAAGATGGGGAAGGGTCTGAAGCTTTCTTT.

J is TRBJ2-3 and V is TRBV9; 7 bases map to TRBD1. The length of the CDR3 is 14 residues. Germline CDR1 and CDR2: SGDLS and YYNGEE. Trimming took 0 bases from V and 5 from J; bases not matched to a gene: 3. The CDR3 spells CASSVVWTGDTQYF. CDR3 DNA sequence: TGTGCCAGCAGCGTAGTTTGGACAGGAGATACGCAGTATTTT.

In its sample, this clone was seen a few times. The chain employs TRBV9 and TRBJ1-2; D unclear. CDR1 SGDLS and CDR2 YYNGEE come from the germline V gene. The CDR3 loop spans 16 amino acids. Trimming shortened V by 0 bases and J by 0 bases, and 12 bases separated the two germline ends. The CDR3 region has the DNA TGTGCCAGCAGCGTAGGAGGAACACCTACTAACTATGGCTACACCTTC. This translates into CASSVGGTPTNYGYTF.

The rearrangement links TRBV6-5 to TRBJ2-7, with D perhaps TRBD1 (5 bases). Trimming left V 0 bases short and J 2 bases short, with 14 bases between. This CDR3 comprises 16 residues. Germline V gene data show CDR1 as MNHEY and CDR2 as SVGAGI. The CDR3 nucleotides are TGTGCCAGCAGTTACTCGAGATTGGGGCAGACCTACGAGCAGTACTTC. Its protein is CASSYSRLGQTYEQYF.

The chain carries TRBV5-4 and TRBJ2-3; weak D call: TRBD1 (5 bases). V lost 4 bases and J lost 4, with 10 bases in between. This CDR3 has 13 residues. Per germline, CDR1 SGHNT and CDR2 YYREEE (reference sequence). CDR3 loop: CASSNPQADTQYF. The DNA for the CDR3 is TGTGCCAGCAGCAACCCACAGGCAGATACGCAGTATTTT.

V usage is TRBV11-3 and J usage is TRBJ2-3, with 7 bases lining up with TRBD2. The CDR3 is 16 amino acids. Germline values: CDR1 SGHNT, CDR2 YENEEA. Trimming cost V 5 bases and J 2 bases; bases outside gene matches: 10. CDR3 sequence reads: CASSQLAGEVTDTQYF. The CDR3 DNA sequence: TGTGCCAGCAGCCAACTGGCGGGGGAGGTCACAGATACGCAGTATTTT. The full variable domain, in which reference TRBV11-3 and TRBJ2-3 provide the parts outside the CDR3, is EAGVVQSPRYKIIEKKQPVAFWCNPISGHNTLYWYLQNLGQGPELLIRYENEEAVDDSQLPKDRFSAERLKGVDSTLKIQPAELGDSAVYLCASSQLAGEVTDTQYFGPGTRLTVL.

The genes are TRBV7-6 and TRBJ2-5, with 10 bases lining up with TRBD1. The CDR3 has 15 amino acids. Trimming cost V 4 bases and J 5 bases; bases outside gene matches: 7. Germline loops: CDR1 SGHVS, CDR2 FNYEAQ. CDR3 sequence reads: CASSSWDRGRETQYF. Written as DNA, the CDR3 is TGTGCCAGCAGCTCGTGGGACAGGGGAAGGGAGACCCAGTACTTC.

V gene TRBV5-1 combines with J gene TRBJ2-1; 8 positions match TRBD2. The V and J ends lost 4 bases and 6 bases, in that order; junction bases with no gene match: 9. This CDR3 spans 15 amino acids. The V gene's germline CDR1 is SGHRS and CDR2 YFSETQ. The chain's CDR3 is CASSPAGGVGNEQFF. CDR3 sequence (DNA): TGCGCCAGCAGCCCCGCGGGAGGCGTTGGCAATGAGCAGTTCTTC.

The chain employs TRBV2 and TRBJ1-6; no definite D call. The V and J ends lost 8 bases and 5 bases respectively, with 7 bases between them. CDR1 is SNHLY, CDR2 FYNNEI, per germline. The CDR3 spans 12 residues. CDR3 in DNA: TGTGCCAGCGGGAGGGATAATTCACCCCTCCACTTT. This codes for CASGRDNSPLHF.

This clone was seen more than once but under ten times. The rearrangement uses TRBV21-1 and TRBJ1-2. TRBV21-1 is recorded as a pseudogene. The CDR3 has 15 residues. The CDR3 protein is CASSIEGSANYGYTF. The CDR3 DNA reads TGTGCCAGCTCCATTGAGGGGTCAGCTAACTATGGCTACACCTTC.

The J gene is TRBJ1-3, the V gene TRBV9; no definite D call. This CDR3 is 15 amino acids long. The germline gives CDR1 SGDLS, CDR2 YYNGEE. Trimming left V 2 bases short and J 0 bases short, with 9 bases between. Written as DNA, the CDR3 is TGTGCCAGCAGCGTCGGGTATAACTCTGGAAACACCATATATTTT. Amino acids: CASSVGYNSGNTIYF.